The rows below give T cell receptor beta chains drawn from one sample of a study of cytomegalovirus exposure and HLA in healthy donors. Clones were sequenced by immunoSEQ multiplex PCR, and TCRdb holds only the in-frame ones, with some missing. The data contain about 160,000 clones, around 88% of them singletons. Sequencing was done on a sample of PBMCs. These receptors were collected from a woman aged 18-29 years in good health and CMV-seronegative. The CDR3 runs from the conserved cysteine through the conserved F or W. A D gene is named only where the DNA matches it firmly. Clone sizes are given selectively: once, few, many, or a class where the clone is expanded.

v_call	d_call	j_call	clone_size	cdr3_nt	cdr3_aa
TRBV2	TRBD1	TRBJ1-2	NA	TGTGCCAGCAGTGATCCCGGGACAGGGCCCCTTGGCTACACCTTC	CASSDPGTGPLGYTF
TRBV6-5	TRBD2	TRBJ2-7	NA	TGTGCCAGCACCCACGGGGGGTACGAGCAGTACTTC	CASTHGGYEQYF
TRBV7-8	NA	TRBJ1-4	NA	TGTGCCAGCAGCTTATCGCGCATCGGGGTCGCTCGTGAAAAACTGTTTTTT	CASSLSRIGVAREKLFF
TRBV2	TRBD1	TRBJ1-3	NA	TGTGCCAGCAGTTGGACAGGGACAGGAAACACCATATATTTT	CASSWTGTGNTIYF
TRBV6-6	TRBD1	TRBJ2-6	NA	TGTGCCAGCAGCCAGACAGGGGGCAGGGCCAACGTCCTGACTTTC	CASSQTGGRANVLTF
TRBV7-9	NA	TRBJ2-6	NA	TGTGCCAGCGGCGGGACCCTCAACGTCCTGACTTTC	CASGGTLNVLTF
TRBV7-9	NA	TRBJ2-7	NA	TGTGCCAGCAGCGGCTACGGGGAAGGGAGAGGCGAGCAGTACTTC	CASSGYGEGRGEQYF
TRBV30	TRBD1	TRBJ1-3	NA	TGTGCCTGGAGAGGACAGGTCTCCTACTCTGGAAACACCATATATTTT	CAWRGQVSYSGNTIYF
TRBV27	NA	TRBJ1-1	NA	TGTGCCAGCAGTTTAGGGCTAGGGAGAAGCACTGAAGCTTTCTTT	CASSLGLGRSTEAFF
TRBV9	TRBD1	TRBJ1-2	NA	TGTGCCAGCAGCCCTGACAGGGGGGTGCGGGGCTACACCTTC	CASSPDRGVRGYTF
TRBV4-1	TRBD1	TRBJ1-2	NA	TGCGCCAGCAACCAAAGGAGATCCGGGACAGCAACTAACTATGGCTACACCTTC	CASNQRRSGTATNYGYTF
TRBV2	TRBD2	TRBJ2-5	NA	TGTGCCAGCACACTAGCGGGGGAAGAGACCCAGTACTTC	CASTLAGEETQYF
TRBV6-7	NA	TRBJ2-7	NA	TGTGCCAGCAGTAATAAAACTAGTTCTCCTACGAGGCAGTACTTC	CASSNKTSSPTRQYF
TRBV5-1	TRBD2	TRBJ2-3	NA	TGCGCCAGCAGCCTCGGGGGGGCCGGGGAAGATACGCAGTATTTT	CASSLGGAGEDTQYF
TRBV9	TRBD1	TRBJ1-2	NA	TGTGCCAGCAGCGTAGGGACAGGGATCCGTAACTATGGCTACACCTTC	CASSVGTGIRNYGYTF
TRBV7-9	TRBD1	TRBJ1-2	NA	TGTGCCAGCAGCCCCCCGGGGACACAGGGGGGCTATGGCTACACCTTC	CASSPPGTQGGYGYTF
TRBV30	TRBD1	TRBJ1-4	NA	TGTGCCTGGAGTCCTCCGGACAGGGGAAATGAAAAACTGTTTTTT	CAWSPPDRGNEKLFF
TRBV7-2	NA	TRBJ2-3	NA	TGTGCCAGCAGCTTAGCGGGAGTTACAGATACGCAGTATTTT	CASSLAGVTDTQYF
TRBV6-1	TRBD1	TRBJ1-5	NA	TGTGCCAGCAGTCAAGGGACAGCCTCTCAGAATCAGCCCCAGCATTTT	CASSQGTASQNQPQHF
TRBV27	NA	TRBJ2-2	NA	TGTGCCAGCAGTCTCTTGGGGGGGCAGGGGGCGCCCGGCGGGGAGCTGTTTTTT	CASSLLGGQGAPGGELFF
TRBV5-1	NA	TRBJ1-4	NA	TGCGCCAGCAGCCCGGAAGGTCGGACAGAAGGAGAAAAACTGTTTTTT	CASSPEGRTEGEKLFF
TRBV9	TRBD1	TRBJ1-1	NA	TGTGCCAGCAGCGCGACGACAGGGGGCGAAGCTTTCTTT	CASSATTGGEAFF
TRBV5-5	NA	TRBJ1-2	NA	TGTGCCAGCAGCTTGGCCCCCCGGGGGATTGTGGGCTACACCTTC	CASSLAPRGIVGYTF
TRBV9	NA	TRBJ2-5	NA	TGTGCCAGCAGCGTAGGCAGGGCCTCCCAAGAGACCCAGTACTTC	CASSVGRASQETQYF
TRBV5-1	NA	TRBJ1-2	once	TGCGCCAGCAGCCCGCCCGGCCTTGACAAAAACGGCTACACCTTC	CASSPPGLDKNGYTF
TRBV5-4	TRBD2	TRBJ2-1	NA	TGTGCCAGCAGCTTCAGCCTAGCGGGGGGGGTGCAGTTCTTC	CASSFSLAGGVQFF
TRBV5-1	NA	TRBJ2-1	NA	TGCGCCAGCAGCTTGCGGGCTGACAGCTCCTACAATGAGCAGTTCTTC	CASSLRADSSYNEQFF
TRBV19	TRBD1	TRBJ1-1	NA	TGTGCCAGTCAACAGGGGGCGAACACTGAAGCTTTCTTT	CASQQGANTEAFF
TRBV12-5	NA	TRBJ2-7	NA	TGTGCTAGTACCTCTTGGACACCAATTTCCTACGAGCAGTACTTC	CASTSWTPISYEQYF
TRBV5-4	NA	TRBJ2-5	NA	TGTGCCAGCAGCTCTTTTGAGGGAGAAGAGACCCAGTACTTC	CASSSFEGEETQYF
TRBV7-9	NA	TRBJ1-2	NA	TGTGCCAGCAGCTTAGGACAGGCCCCCAACTATGGCTACACCTTC	CASSLGQAPNYGYTF
TRBV2	NA	TRBJ2-1	NA	TGTGCCAGCAGTGAAGACGGACTCACCTACAATGAGCAGTTCTTC	CASSEDGLTYNEQFF
TRBV6-5	TRBD1	TRBJ1-2	NA	TGTGCCAGCAGTTACGACAGCGACAGGGTCTCTGGCTACACCTTC	CASSYDSDRVSGYTF
TRBV10-3	TRBD1	TRBJ2-1	NA	TGTGCCATCAGTGAGCCTGGACAGGGGGCGAAAAATGAGCAGTTCTTC	CAISEPGQGAKNEQFF
TRBV30	TRBD1	TRBJ1-2	NA	TGTGCCTGGAGTGGGAGAGGACAGGGCCGTAACTATGGCTACACCTTC	CAWSGRGQGRNYGYTF
TRBV7-8	NA	TRBJ1-2	NA	TGTGCCAGCAGCTTAGTGTCGGAGGGTAACTATGGCTACACCTTC	CASSLVSEGNYGYTF
TRBV7-8	NA	TRBJ1-1	NA	TGTGCCAGCAGCCCAGGGATGGGGTTAGGTTCCACTGAAGCTTTCTTT	CASSPGMGLGSTEAFF
TRBV5-6	TRBD2	TRBJ2-5	NA	TGTGCCAGCAGCTTCCGGACTAGCGGGGCGCTACAAGAGACCCAGTACTTC	CASSFRTSGALQETQYF
TRBV29-1	TRBD1	TRBJ2-1	once	TGCAGCGCCCGGGGACAGGGGAACCACAATGAGCAGTTCTTC	CSARGQGNHNEQFF
TRBV5-8	TRBD2	TRBJ2-7	NA	TGTGCCAGCAGCCTACTAGCGGCCACCTACGAGCAGTACTTC	CASSLLAATYEQYF
TRBV5-1	NA	TRBJ2-1	NA	TGCGCCAGCAGGGCACAGGCGCAAGGCAATGAGCAGTTCTTC	CASRAQAQGNEQFF
TRBV7-8	NA	TRBJ2-7	NA	TGTGCCAGCAGCTTAGCTAGCCTCACTTTCCCATTCTACGAGCAGTACTTC	CASSLASLTFPFYEQYF
TRBV5-6	NA	TRBJ2-7	NA	TGTGCCAGCAGCTTACCGCGGACCTACGAGCAGTACTTC	CASSLPRTYEQYF
TRBV29-1	NA	TRBJ1-1	NA	TGCAGCGTCCTCACGCAAGCTTGGGGCGGAACCCGTGAAGCTTTCTTT	CSVLTQAWGGTREAFF
TRBV9	NA	TRBJ2-5	once	TGTGCCAGCAGCCGCCCTAACGAGGAGACCCAGTACTTC	CASSRPNEETQYF
TRBV5-6	NA	TRBJ2-1	NA	TGTGCCAGCAGCACAGCAGAACTCTCATACAATGAGCAGTTCTTC	CASSTAELSYNEQFF
TRBV14	NA	TRBJ2-1	once	TGTGCCAGCAGCCATGGAGGAAAAAATGAGCAGTTCTTC	CASSHGGKNEQFF
TRBV4-1	NA	TRBJ1-2	NA	TGCGCCAGCAGCCAAGGGGAGGGGCCCAACTATGGCTACACCTTC	CASSQGEGPNYGYTF
TRBV4-3	TRBD1	TRBJ1-2	NA	TGCGCCAGCAGCCAAGATTCCCCCGACAGGGTCTATGGCTACACCTTC	CASSQDSPDRVYGYTF
TRBV4-1	NA	TRBJ1-5	few	TGCGCCAGCAGCCAAGAAAGTGCGGGGAATAAGCATTTT	CASSQESAGNKHF
TRBV7-9	TRBD2	TRBJ2-1	NA	TGTGCCAGCAGCTCGGGACCGTCGGGACTACGCTCCTACAATGAGCAGTTCTTC	CASSSGPSGLRSYNEQFF
TRBV27	TRBD2	TRBJ2-2	NA	TGTGCCAGCACGACTAGCGGGAACACCGGGGAGCTGTTTTTT	CASTTSGNTGELFF
TRBV19	NA	TRBJ1-5	NA	TGTGCCAGCGACCGGGACTCCCTCAAGGGTCGCAATCAGCCCCAGCATTTT	CASDRDSLKGRNQPQHF
TRBV4-1	TRBD1	TRBJ2-7	NA	TGCGCCAGCAGCCAAGATTCCCTACAGGGGGCCTACGAGCAGTACTTC	CASSQDSLQGAYEQYF
TRBV7-8	NA	TRBJ2-5	NA	TGTGCCAGCAGCTTAGGAGGGAGTACGTTGACGGAGACCCAGTACTTC	CASSLGGSTLTETQYF
TRBV4-3	NA	TRBJ1-2	NA	TGCGCCAGCAGCCAAGATTCAGGGGCCGGCTATGGCTACACCTTC	CASSQDSGAGYGYTF
TRBV29-1	TRBD1	TRBJ2-1	NA	TGCAGCGGAGACTACGGACAGGGTAGATTGGGTGAGCAGTTCTTC	CSGDYGQGRLGEQFF
TRBV5-1	NA	TRBJ1-6	NA	TGCGCCAGCAGCTTGCGGGCAGGGAAGGAGAATAATTCACCCCTCCACTTT	CASSLRAGKENNSPLHF
TRBV7-9	NA	TRBJ1-5	NA	TGTGCCAGCAGCTCTAACTTTCAGCCCCAGCATTTT	CASSSNFQPQHF
TRBV5-1	TRBD1	TRBJ1-2	few	TGCGCCAGCCAGGGACAGGGAGGACGAGAAAATGGCTACACCTTC	CASQGQGGRENGYTF